This T cell receptor beta chain emerged from a study of blood T cell repertoires in COVID-19. V lost 6 bases and J lost 6, with 5 bases in between. The CDR3 covers 11 residues. The germline CDR1 and CDR2 sequences are MNHNY and SVGAGI (reference sequence). In the original workflow: Quantification of nucleated cells was approximated via reference gene primer amplification. Sequencing was performed with immunoSEQ multiplex PCR; in TCRdb, only in-frame clones are kept and a portion is missing. V, J and clone size are taken as reported in that table, and D and trimming were inferred from the DNA itself. The data contain under 250,000 clones, more than 75% of them singletons.

Sequenced: peripheral blood. The rearrangement links TRBV6-6 to TRBJ2-2; no clear D gene. This clonotype originated in a man in his fifties with COVID-19, enrolled during active disease. CDR3 sequence reads: CASRSAGELFF. The CDR3 coding sequence is TGTGCCAGCAGATCGGCCGGGGAGCTGTTTTTT.